A selection of T cell receptor beta chains follows, all from one sample in a study of blood T cell repertoires in COVID-19. TCRdb's table, derived via immunoSEQ multiplex PCR, lists solely in-frame clones and lacks some. Among some 66,000 clones, about 90% were seen once, and the ten largest hold around 7%. The material sequenced was peripheral blood. The receptors shown here come from a human donor in a cohort sampled during active COVID-19. Both conserved end residues are part of each CDR3. The D gene is left open where the match is weak. Size is stated for part of the rows, as once, few or many counts, or as a class when the clone is expanded.

CDR3aa	CDR3nt	d_gene	j_gene	abundance	v_gene
CASSLRQAPYGYTF	TGCGCCAGCAGCCTACGACAAGCCCCTTATGGCTACACCTTC	.	TRBJ1-2	few	TRBV5-1
CASAQRTTDGYTF	TGTGCCAGCGCACAGAGAACCACGGATGGCTACACCTTC	.	TRBJ1-2	.	TRBV18
CASSQGTGETQPQHF	TGTGCCAGCAGCCAAGGGACAGGGGAAACTCAGCCCCAGCATTTT	TRBD1	TRBJ1-5	.	TRBV7-8
CASSPRDRDGYGYTF	TGTGCCAGCAGCCCCCGGGACAGGGACGGCTATGGCTACACCTTC	TRBD1	TRBJ1-2	.	TRBV5-6
CASRETGVANQPQHF	TGTGCCAGCAGGGAGACAGGGGTTGCCAATCAGCCCCAGCATTTT	TRBD1	TRBJ1-5	few	TRBV6-6
CASSWGADTQYF	TGTGCCAGCAGTTGGGGGGCAGATACGCAGTATTTT	.	TRBJ2-3	.	TRBV12-3/TRBV12-4
CASSLRLADTGELFF	TGCGCCAGCAGCTTGAGGCTAGCGGACACCGGGGAGCTGTTTTTT	TRBD2	TRBJ2-2	once	TRBV5-1
CASSHWGQPLAKNIQYF	TGTGCCAGCAGCCACTGGGGACAGCCACTAGCCAAAAACATTCAGTACTTC	TRBD1	TRBJ2-4	once	TRBV3-1/TRBV3-2
CASMRANQPQHF	TGTGCCAGCATGAGGGCTAATCAGCCCCAGCATTTT	.	TRBJ1-5	few	TRBV28
CASSQPSSGRAHRMGKNIQYF	TGTGCCAGCAGCCAACCGTCTAGCGGGAGGGCCCACAGAATGGGAAAAAACATTCAGTACTTC	TRBD2	TRBJ2-4	.	TRBV3-1/TRBV3-2
CASSYLLKSRLAEITDTQYF	TGTGCCAGCAGTTACCTCCTAAAATCCCGACTAGCGGAAATCACAGATACGCAGTATTTT	TRBD2	TRBJ2-3	.	TRBV6-2/TRBV6-3